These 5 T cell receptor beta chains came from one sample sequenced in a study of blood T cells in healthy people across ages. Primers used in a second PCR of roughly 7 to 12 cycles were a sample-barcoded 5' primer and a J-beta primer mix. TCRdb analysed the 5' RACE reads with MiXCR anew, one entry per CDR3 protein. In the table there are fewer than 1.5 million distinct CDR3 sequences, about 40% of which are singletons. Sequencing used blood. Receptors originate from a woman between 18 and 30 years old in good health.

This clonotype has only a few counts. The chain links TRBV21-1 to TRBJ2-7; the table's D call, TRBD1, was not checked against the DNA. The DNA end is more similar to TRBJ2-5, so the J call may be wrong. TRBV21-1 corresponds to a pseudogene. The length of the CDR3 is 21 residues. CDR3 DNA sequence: TGTGCCAGCAGCGAAAAGCAGGAGGACAGGGATGACGCACGCTATCAAGAGACCCAGTACTTC. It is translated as CASSEKQEDRDDARYQETQYF.

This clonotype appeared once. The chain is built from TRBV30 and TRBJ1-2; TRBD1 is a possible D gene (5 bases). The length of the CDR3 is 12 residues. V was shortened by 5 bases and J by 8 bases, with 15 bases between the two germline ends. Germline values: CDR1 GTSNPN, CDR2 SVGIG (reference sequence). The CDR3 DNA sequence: TGTGCCTGGGAGAGAGGGGCCGTCGGCTACACCTTC. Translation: CAWERGAVGYTF.

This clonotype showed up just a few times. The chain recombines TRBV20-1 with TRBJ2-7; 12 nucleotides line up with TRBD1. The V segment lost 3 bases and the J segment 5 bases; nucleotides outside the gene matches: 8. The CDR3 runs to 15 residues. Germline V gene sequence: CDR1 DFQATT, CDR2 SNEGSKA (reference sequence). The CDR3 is CSARIPGTGGDEQYF. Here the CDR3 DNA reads TGCAGTGCTAGGATCCCAGGGACAGGGGGCGACGAGCAGTACTTC.

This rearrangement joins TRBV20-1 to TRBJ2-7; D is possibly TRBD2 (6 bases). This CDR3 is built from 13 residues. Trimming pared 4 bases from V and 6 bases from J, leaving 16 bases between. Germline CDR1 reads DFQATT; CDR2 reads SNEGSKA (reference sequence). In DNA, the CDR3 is TGCAGTGCTACCCGAGTCCGGGGAGGCGAGCAGTACTTC. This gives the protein CSATRVRGGEQYF.

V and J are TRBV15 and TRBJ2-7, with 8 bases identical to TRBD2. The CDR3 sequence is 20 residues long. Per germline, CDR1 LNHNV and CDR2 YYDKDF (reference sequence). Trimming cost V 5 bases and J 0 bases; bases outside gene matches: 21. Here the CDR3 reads CATSGFFGGAGGLISYEQYF. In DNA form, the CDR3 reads TGTGCCACCAGCGGATTCTTTGGTGGCGCGGGAGGCCTCATCTCCTACGAGCAGTACTTC.